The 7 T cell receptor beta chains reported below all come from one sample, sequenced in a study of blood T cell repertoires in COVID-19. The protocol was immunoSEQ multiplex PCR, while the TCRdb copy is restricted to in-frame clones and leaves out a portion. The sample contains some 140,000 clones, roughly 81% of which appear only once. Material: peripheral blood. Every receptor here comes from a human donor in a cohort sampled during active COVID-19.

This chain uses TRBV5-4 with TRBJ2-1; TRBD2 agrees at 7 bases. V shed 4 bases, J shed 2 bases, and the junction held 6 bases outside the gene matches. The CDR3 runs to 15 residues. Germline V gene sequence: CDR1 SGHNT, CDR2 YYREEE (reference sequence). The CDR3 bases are TGTGCCAGCAGCGGGGGGGACGGCCCCTACAATGAGCAGTTCTTC. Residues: CASSGGDGPYNEQFF. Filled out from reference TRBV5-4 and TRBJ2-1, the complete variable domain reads ETGVTQSPTHLIKTRGQQVTLRCSSQSGHNTVSWYQQALGQGPQFIFQYYREEENGRGNFPPRFSGLQFPNYSSELNVNALELDDSALYLCASSGGDGPYNEQFFGPGTRLTVL.

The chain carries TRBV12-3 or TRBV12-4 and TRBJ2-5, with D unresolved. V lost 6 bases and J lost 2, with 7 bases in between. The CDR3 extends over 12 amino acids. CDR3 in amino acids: CASRLTQETQYF. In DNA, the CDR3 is TGTGCCAGCAGACTAACACAAGAGACCCAGTACTTC.

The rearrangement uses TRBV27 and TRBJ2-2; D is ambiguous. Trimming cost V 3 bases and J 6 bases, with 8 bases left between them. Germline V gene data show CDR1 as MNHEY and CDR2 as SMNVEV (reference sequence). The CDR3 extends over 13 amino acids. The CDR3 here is CASSLAVAGELFF. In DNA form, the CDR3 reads TGTGCCAGCAGTTTGGCAGTGGCCGGGGAGCTGTTTTTT.

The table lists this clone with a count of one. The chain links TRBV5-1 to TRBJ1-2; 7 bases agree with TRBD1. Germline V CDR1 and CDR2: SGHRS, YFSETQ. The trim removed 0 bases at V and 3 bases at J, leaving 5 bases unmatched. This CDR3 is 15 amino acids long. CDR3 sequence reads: CASSLAGRGDYGYTF. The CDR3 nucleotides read TGCGCCAGCAGCTTGGCCGGCAGGGGGGACTATGGCTACACCTTC.

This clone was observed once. The CDR3 sequence: CASSSGTGGNQPQHF. Here the CDR3 DNA reads TGTGCCAGCTCGTCTGGGACAGGAGGGAACCAGCCCCAGCATTTT. The V call is TRBV18, the J call TRBJ1-5; 8 nucleotides match TRBD1. After removal of 6 bases from V and 7 bases from J, the junction contained 11 bases not matched to a gene. The germline V gene encodes CDR1 KGHSH and CDR2 LQKENI. CDR3 length: 15 amino acids.

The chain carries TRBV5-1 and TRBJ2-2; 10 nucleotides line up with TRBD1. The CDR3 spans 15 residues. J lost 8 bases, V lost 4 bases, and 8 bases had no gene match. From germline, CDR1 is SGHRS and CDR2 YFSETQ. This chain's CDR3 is CASSLGTGVLGELFF. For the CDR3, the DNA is TGCGCCAGCAGCCTCGGGACAGGGGTTTTAGGGGAGCTGTTTTTT.

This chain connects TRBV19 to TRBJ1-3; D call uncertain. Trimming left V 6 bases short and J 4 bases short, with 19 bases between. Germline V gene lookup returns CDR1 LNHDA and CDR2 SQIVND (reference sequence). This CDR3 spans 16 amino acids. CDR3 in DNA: TGTGCCAGTAGATCCAATACAGTGGCCGAAGGAAACACCATATATTTT. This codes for CASRSNTVAEGNTIYF. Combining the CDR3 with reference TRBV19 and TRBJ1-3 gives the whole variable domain DGGITQSPKYLFRKEGQNVTLSCEQNLNHDAMYWYRQDPGQGLRLIYYSQIVNDFQKGDIAEGYSVSREKKESFPLTVTSAQKNPTAFYLCASRSNTVAEGNTIYFGEGSWLTVV.